These T cell receptor beta chains were read from a single sample in a study of shared clonotypes between healthy human individuals. The table came from immunoSEQ multiplex PCR; TCRdb's copy has only in-frame clones and leaves some out. The data show around 1.1 million clones, around 77% seen once. Sequenced input: memory CD4+ T cells from PBMCs. The receptor source for this set is a young man in good health. Some clones in this sample may be carry-over from other donors' samples. CDR3s include the opening cysteine and the closing phenylalanine or tryptophan. D genes are given only for firm matches. For some rows the clone size is stated as once, few or many, or as a class when expanded; others skip it.

>TRBV5-1|TRBJ1-6|-|-
CASSVGAVGQRNSPLHF
TGCGCCAGCAGTGTCGGCGCCGTCGGACAGAGAAATTCACCCCTCCACTTT
>TRBV21-1|TRBJ1-2|-|-
CASSNPLYGYTF
TGTGCCAGCAGCAACCCCCTCTATGGCTACACCTTC
>TRBV14|TRBJ2-7|-|TRBD1
CASSQFPLGQGSYEQYF
TGTGCCAGCAGCCAGTTTCCGCTTGGACAGGGTTCCTACGAGCAGTACTTC
>TRBV10-3|TRBJ2-7|-|TRBD2
CAISGSSYEQYF
TGTGCCATTAGCGGGAGTTCCTACGAGCAGTACTTC
>TRBV7-2|TRBJ2-3|-|-
CASSTEPEDTQYF
TGTGCCAGCAGCACGGAGCCGGAAGATACGCAGTATTTT
>TRBV7-6|TRBJ1-1|-|-
CASSLAPPGRLNTEAFF
TGTGCCAGCAGCTTAGCCCCTCCTGGGCGCTTGAACACTGAAGCTTTCTTT
>TRBV4-1|TRBJ2-5|many|TRBD2
CASSQGGGRIQETQYF
TGCGCCAGCAGCCAAGGAGGCGGGAGGATTCAAGAGACCCAGTACTTC
>TRBV2|TRBJ2-5|-|-
CASSETTQLTQYF
TGTGCCAGCAGTGAAACTACACAACTGACCCAGTACTTC
>TRBV10-3|TRBJ2-5|few|TRBD2
CAISDGTSGGETQYF
TGTGCCATCAGTGACGGGACTAGCGGAGGGGAGACCCAGTACTTC
>TRBV29-1|TRBJ1-3|-|-
CSVEDPRGNTIYF
TGCAGCGTTGAAGACCCCCGGGGAAACACCATATATTTT
>TRBV2|TRBJ2-2|once|-
CASSERGNTGELFF
TGTGCCAGCAGTGAACGGGGCAACACCGGGGAGCTGTTTTTT
>TRBV19|TRBJ2-2|-|-
CASSRLTGTGELFF
TGTGCCAGTAGCCGCCTGACAGGCACCGGGGAGCTGTTTTTT
>TRBV7-6|TRBJ1-3|-|-
CASSPPVASGNTIYF
TGTGCCAGCAGCCCACCCGTGGCATCTGGAAACACCATATATTTT
>TRBV12-5|TRBJ2-5|-|-
CASGLGETQYF
TGTGCTAGTGGCCTCGGGGAGACCCAGTACTTC
>TRBV5-1|TRBJ2-7|-|-
CASSFPGSGSYEQYF
TGCGCCAGCAGCTTCCCTGGTAGCGGTTCCTACGAGCAGTACTTC
>TRBV2|TRBJ1-5|once|TRBD1
CASSGTGPGQPQHF
TGTGCCAGCAGTGGGACAGGACCAGGCCAGCCCCAGCATTTT
>TRBV7-2|TRBJ2-5|-|TRBD2
CASSLKVSSGKETQYF
TGTGCCAGCAGCTTAAAGGTCTCTAGCGGAAAAGAGACCCAGTACTTC
>TRBV15|TRBJ1-4|once|-
CATSRDRLRTTNEKLFF
TGTGCCACCAGCAGAGATCGGCTCCGCACAACTAATGAAAAACTGTTTTTT
>TRBV19|TRBJ2-7|-|-
CASSIAERPYYEQYF
TGTGCCAGTAGTATAGCTGAGCGGCCGTACTACGAGCAGTACTTC
>TRBV11-2|TRBJ1-5|-|-
CASSLAGWGDSNQPQHF
TGTGCCAGCAGCTTAGCGGGTTGGGGGGATAGCAATCAGCCCCAGCATTTT
>TRBV7-6|TRBJ2-7|once|TRBD1
CASSPTGVSYEQYF
TGTGCCAGCAGCCCGACAGGGGTCTCCTACGAGCAGTACTTC
>TRBV19|TRBJ2-5|-|TRBD2
CASSTRAGTSGWETQYF
TGTGCCAGTAGTACCCGCGCCGGGACTAGCGGTTGGGAGACCCAGTACTTC
>TRBV27|TRBJ2-1|-|TRBD2
CASRLQVVAGGNEQFF
TGTGCCAGCAGGCTCCAAGTGGTAGCGGGAGGGAATGAGCAGTTCTTC
>TRBV6-6|TRBJ2-7|-|TRBD1
CASSLTGGPTLYEQYF
TGTGCCAGCAGCCTTACAGGGGGCCCCACCCTCTACGAGCAGTACTTC
>TRBV25-1|TRBJ2-3|-|-
CASSEPSGTDTQYF
TGTGCCAGCAGTGAACCCAGCGGCACAGATACGCAGTATTTT
>TRBV2|TRBJ2-2|-|-
CASSGWNTGELFF
TGTGCCAGCAGTGGCTGGAACACCGGGGAGCTGTTTTTT
>TRBV5-1|TRBJ2-1|once|-
CASSSGYAYNEQFF
TGCGCCAGTTCGAGCGGATACGCCTACAATGAGCAGTTCTTC
>TRBV5-1|TRBJ2-5|-|TRBD2
CASSGQPGGGEETQYF
TGCGCCAGCAGCGGGCAACCGGGGGGAGGAGAAGAGACCCAGTACTTC
>TRBV28|TRBJ1-2|-|TRBD1
CASSSLWDRGPWFSGYTF
TGTGCCAGCAGTTCCTTGTGGGACAGGGGGCCTTGGTTTTCCGGCTACACCTTC
>TRBV19|TRBJ2-5|-|TRBD2
CASSLWTSGIGETQYF
TGTGCCAGTAGTCTCTGGACTAGCGGGATCGGGGAGACCCAGTACTTC
>TRBV28|TRBJ2-5|-|-
CASGNRVRETQYF
TGTGCCAGCGGGAACAGGGTAAGGGAGACCCAGTACTTC
>TRBV9|TRBJ2-1|-|TRBD2
CASSVGPGLAGYNEQFF
TGTGCCAGCAGCGTAGGGCCGGGACTAGCGGGATACAATGAGCAGTTCTTC
>TRBV4-1|TRBJ1-2|once|-
CASSQEGLGGLGYGYTF
TGCGCCAGCAGCCAAGAAGGTTTGGGGGGGCTGGGGTATGGCTACACCTTC
>TRBV12-5|TRBJ2-2|few|-
CASGLDFFGGADTGELFF
TGTGCTAGTGGTTTGGACTTTTTTGGGGGAGCCGACACCGGGGAGCTGTTTTTT
>TRBV19|TRBJ1-1|few|-
CASILQQGSRAFF
TGTGCCAGTATCCTCCAACAGGGAAGTAGAGCTTTCTTT
>TRBV10-3|TRBJ1-2|-|TRBD1
CAISESSGTGSNYGYTF
TGTGCCATCAGTGAGTCGAGCGGGACAGGGAGTAACTATGGCTACACCTTC
>TRBV5-1|TRBJ1-4|-|-
CASSVTDPTNEKLFF
TGCGCCAGCAGCGTGACAGACCCAACTAATGAAAAACTGTTTTTT
>TRBV2|TRBJ2-7|-|TRBD1
CASLMGVATGAPSYEQYF
TGTGCCAGCCTGATGGGTGTGGCAACAGGGGCTCCCTCCTACGAGCAGTACTTC
>TRBV2|TRBJ1-5|-|-
CASTGQPTGNQPQHF
TGTGCCAGCACAGGACAGCCAACAGGCAATCAGCCCCAGCATTTT
>TRBV2|TRBJ2-1|-|-
CASSFPPGRIYNEQFF
TGTGCCAGCAGTTTTCCTCCGGGACGGATTTACAATGAGCAGTTCTTC
>TRBV5-6|TRBJ2-7|once|TRBD1
CASTLTGYSYEQYF
TGTGCCAGCACCCTGACAGGGTACTCCTACGAGCAGTACTTC
>TRBV6-1|TRBJ2-7|-|-
CASERDRTYEQYF
TGTGCCAGCGAAAGGGACCGCACCTACGAGCAGTACTTC